This T cell receptor beta chain was recorded in a study of cytomegalovirus exposure and HLA in healthy donors. Study information: In an earlier analysis, almost 120 million unique TCR beta sequences were found from approximately 170 million T cells. From donors who were HLA-typed, an early data release held 65 million to 85 million unique TCRs. Study-level points and caveats: Associated with HLA alleles at 0.05 false discovery rate in a later analysis were 16,951 TCR beta sequences. CMV serostatus was the only recorded immune exposure for donors.

Both 60 Vbeta primers and 13 Jbeta primers went into the PCR. Assay: immunoSEQ multiplex PCR; the TCRdb copy retains only in-frame clones and omits some. The sample records about 140,000 clones, 70% being singletons. V lost 3 bases, J lost 8 bases, and 13 bases lay in between. The CDR3 has 14 amino acids. Germline CDR1 LNHDA, CDR2 SQIVND (reference sequence). As regards this clone: No antigen is known for it.

Input material: PBMCs. V gene TRBV19 combines with J gene TRBJ1-4; no definite D call. This receptor was identified in a woman aged 60-75 years in good health and CMV-seropositive. The CDR3: CASSMAAGGEKLFF. CDR3 in DNA: TGTGCCAGTAGTATGGCGGCTGGAGGCGAAAAACTGTTTTTT.